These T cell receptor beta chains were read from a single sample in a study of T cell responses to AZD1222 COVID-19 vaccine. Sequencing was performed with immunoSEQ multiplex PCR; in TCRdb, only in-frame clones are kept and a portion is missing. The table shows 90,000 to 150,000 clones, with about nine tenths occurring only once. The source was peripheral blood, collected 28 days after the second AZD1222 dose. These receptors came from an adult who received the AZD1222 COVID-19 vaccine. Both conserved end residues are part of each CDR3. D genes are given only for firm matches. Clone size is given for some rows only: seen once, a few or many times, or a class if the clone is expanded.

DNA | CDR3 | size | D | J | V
TGTGCCAGCAGCTTGGGAAGACTAGCGGGGGTGGACAATGAGCAGTTCTTC | CASSLGRLAGVDNEQFF | - | TRBD2 | TRBJ2-1 | TRBV7-6
TGTGCCAGCAGCCGAGGACTAGCGGGGAACCAAGAGACCCAGTACTTC | CASSRGLAGNQETQYF | - | TRBD2 | TRBJ2-5 | TRBV5-4
TGTGCCAGCAGCTACCCTCGGGAGGGACCTTCACCCCTCCACTTT | CASSYPREGPSPLHF | - | - | TRBJ1-6 | TRBV7-8
TGCGCCAGCAGCTTGATCCGGACCTCCTATAATTCACCCCTCCACTTT | CASSLIRTSYNSPLHF | - | - | TRBJ1-6 | TRBV5-1
TGCGCCAGCAGCTCTCAGGGGCCAGACTATGGCTACACCTTC | CASSSQGPDYGYTF | - | - | TRBJ1-2 | TRBV5-1
TGTGCCAGCAGTAGGCAACTGAACACTGAAGCTTTCTTT | CASSRQLNTEAFF | - | - | TRBJ1-1 | TRBV11-3
TGTGCCAGCAGTTACTCCGACAGGGGGCAGGGAAACACCATATATTTT | CASSYSDRGQGNTIYF | - | TRBD1 | TRBJ1-3 | TRBV6-5
TGTGCCAGTAGTATCCCGCGCGGAAGGCGTTCTGCACCCCTCCACTTT | CASSIPRGRRSAPLHF | few | - | TRBJ1-6 | TRBV19
TGTGCCTGGAGTGGTTCCTGGGGAAACACCATATATTTT | CAWSGSWGNTIYF | - | - | TRBJ1-3 | TRBV30
TGTGCCCTCGGCCCATTAAATTCACCCCTCCACTTT | CALGPLNSPLHF | once | - | TRBJ1-6 | TRBV28
TGTGCCTGGAGTGCGGGGGTAGGGAACACTGAAGCTTTCTTT | CAWSAGVGNTEAFF | - | - | TRBJ1-1 | TRBV30
TGCGCCAGCAGCCAAATTGGCACAGGGAAGGAGCAGTACTTC | CASSQIGTGKEQYF | - | - | TRBJ2-7 | TRBV4-1
TGTGCCAGCAGTCGACAGGCTGGTAAAAACATTCAGTACTTC | CASSRQAGKNIQYF | - | - | TRBJ2-4 | TRBV6-5
TGTGCCAGTAGTCCGCCCCCGGAGGCGGTGGGTTTATATGGCTACACCTTC | CASSPPPEAVGLYGYTF | once | - | TRBJ1-2 | TRBV19
TGTGCCAGCAATTGGGCGGGCGCTGAAGCTTTCTTT | CASNWAGAEAFF | - | - | TRBJ1-1 | TRBV2
TGTGCCAGCAGCCAAGGGTTCGGCACAGGGAAGGACGGCTACACCTTC | CASSQGFGTGKDGYTF | - | - | TRBJ1-2 | TRBV14
TGCAGCGTTGATTCTGGGGCCAACGTCCTGACTTTC | CSVDSGANVLTF | - | - | TRBJ2-6 | TRBV29-1
TGTGCCAGCACGGATCGCAGGGGAAACACCATATATTTT | CASTDRRGNTIYF | - | - | TRBJ1-3 | TRBV28
TGTGCCAGCAGCTTGAGGGCTACCGCGGGACAAGAGACCCAGTACTTC | CASSLRATAGQETQYF | - | - | TRBJ2-5 | TRBV5-5
TGTGCCAGCAGTGAAACAGGGGTCGGTGGCTACACCTTC | CASSETGVGGYTF | - | TRBD1 | TRBJ1-2 | TRBV6-1
TGTGCCACCAGCAGAGATTTGGCTGCCGGGGTTGAGCAGTTCTTC | CATSRDLAAGVEQFF | once | - | TRBJ2-1 | TRBV15
TGTGCCAGTATGGGGCAGACAGTGACGAATGAAAAACTGTTTTTT | CASMGQTVTNEKLFF | - | - | TRBJ1-4 | TRBV19
TGTGCCAGCAGCCAAGAGCAGAGCTCTGGAAACACCATATATTTT | CASSQEQSSGNTIYF | - | - | TRBJ1-3 | TRBV4-2
TGTGCCAGCAGCCAAGCCAGGGGGGTGAACACTGAAGCTTTCTTT | CASSQARGVNTEAFF | - | TRBD1 | TRBJ1-1 | TRBV14
TGTGCCAGTAGTCCTACAGGGGGCCGCTCCTACGAGCAGTACTTC | CASSPTGGRSYEQYF | - | TRBD1 | TRBJ2-7 | TRBV19
TGCAGCGTTGAAGGGGACCTGTCTGGGTATTACACAGATACGCAGTATTTT | CSVEGDLSGYYTDTQYF | once | - | TRBJ2-3 | TRBV29-1
TGCGCCAGCAGCTTAAAGGGGCGAGAAAAACTGTTTTTT | CASSLKGREKLFF | - | - | TRBJ1-4 | TRBV5-1
TGTGCCAGCAGTCGGAACGGGGGGGCCGGGGAGACCCAGTACTTC | CASSRNGGAGETQYF | - | TRBD2 | TRBJ2-5 | TRBV2
TGCGCCAGCAGCTCAGGGTTAGAGGAGTATGGCTACACCTTC | CASSSGLEEYGYTF | few | - | TRBJ1-2 | TRBV5-1
TGTGCCAGCAGCACACAGGCCAATGAGAACACCGGGGAGCTGTTTTTT | CASSTQANENTGELFF | - | - | TRBJ2-2 | TRBV7-9
TGCGCCAGCAGCCAACAGGGTAACGATGGCTACACCTTC | CASSQQGNDGYTF | - | - | TRBJ1-2 | TRBV4-1
TGTGCCAGTAGTATAGGGGGTTGGGGCACCGGGGAGCTGTTTTTT | CASSIGGWGTGELFF | - | - | TRBJ2-2 | TRBV19
TGTGCCAGCAGGAAGGACAGGGCAAACACTGAAGCTTTCTTT | CASRKDRANTEAFF | - | TRBD1 | TRBJ1-1 | TRBV7-9
TGTGCCAGCAGCTTAGGGGCGGGACACTGGGAGGAAGGCTACACCTTC | CASSLGAGHWEEGYTF | - | - | TRBJ1-2 | TRBV7-9
TGTGCCAGCAGCAAAATACCGGGACTCCATTGTCATCAGCCCCAGCATTTT | CASSKIPGLHCHQPQHF | - | - | TRBJ1-5 | TRBV21-1
TGTGCCAGCAGTTACGTGGATACGCAGTATTTT | CASSYVDTQYF | once | - | TRBJ2-3 | TRBV6-5
TGTGCCAGTAGTACCCCTCGCAGGAGTAACTATGGCTACACCTTC | CASSTPRRSNYGYTF | - | - | TRBJ1-2 | TRBV19
TGTGCCAGTAGTAACCGGGACAGACTTAACTATGGCTACACCTTC | CASSNRDRLNYGYTF | - | TRBD1 | TRBJ1-2 | TRBV19
TGTGCCAGTACCCGTCAGGGGGTTGATCAGCCCCAGCATTTT | CASTRQGVDQPQHF | - | TRBD1 | TRBJ1-5 | TRBV19
TGTGCCAGCAGCTTAGTCAGGCCCCCAACCGGGGAGCTGTTTTTT | CASSLVRPPTGELFF | - | - | TRBJ2-2 | TRBV7-3
TGTGCCTGGAGTTCAATTCTTAGTGTAAGGGGGTCACGCTACACCTTC | CAWSSILSVRGSRYTF | - | - | TRBJ1-2 | TRBV30
TGTGCCAGTAGTCCTGGACAGGCGGGCACTGAAGCTTTCTTT | CASSPGQAGTEAFF | - | TRBD1 | TRBJ1-1 | TRBV19
TGTGCCAGCACGGAGAACACGGGGTCCTACGAGCAGTACTTC | CASTENTGSYEQYF | few | - | TRBJ2-7 | TRBV2
TGCAGCGTGTATAGGGACAGGGGAACAGATACGCAGTATTTT | CSVYRDRGTDTQYF | - | TRBD1 | TRBJ2-3 | TRBV29-1
TGTGCCACCAGTGATATCGCACACAATCAGCCCCAGCATTTT | CATSDIAHNQPQHF | - | - | TRBJ1-5 | TRBV24-1
TGTGCCACCAGTGCCCGCACAGATACGCAGTATTTT | CATSARTDTQYF | - | - | TRBJ2-3 | TRBV24-1